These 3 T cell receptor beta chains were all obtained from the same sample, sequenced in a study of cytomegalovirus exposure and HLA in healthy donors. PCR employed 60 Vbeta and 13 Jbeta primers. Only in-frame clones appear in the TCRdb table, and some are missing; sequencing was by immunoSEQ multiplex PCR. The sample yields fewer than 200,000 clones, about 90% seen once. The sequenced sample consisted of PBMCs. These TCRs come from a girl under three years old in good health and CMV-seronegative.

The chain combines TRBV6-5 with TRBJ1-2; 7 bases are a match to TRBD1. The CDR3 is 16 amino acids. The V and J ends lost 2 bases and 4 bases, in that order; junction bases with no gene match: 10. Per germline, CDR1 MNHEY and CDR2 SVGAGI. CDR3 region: CASSYTTRGAIYGYTF. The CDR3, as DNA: TGTGCCAGCAGTTACACCACCAGGGGGGCAATCTATGGCTACACCTTC.

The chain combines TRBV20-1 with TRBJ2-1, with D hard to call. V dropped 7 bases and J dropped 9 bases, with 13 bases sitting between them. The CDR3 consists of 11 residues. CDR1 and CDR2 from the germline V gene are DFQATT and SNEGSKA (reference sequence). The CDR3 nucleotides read TGCAGTGGTGCCGGGTTCGGTGAGCAGTTCTTC. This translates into CSGAGFGEQFF.

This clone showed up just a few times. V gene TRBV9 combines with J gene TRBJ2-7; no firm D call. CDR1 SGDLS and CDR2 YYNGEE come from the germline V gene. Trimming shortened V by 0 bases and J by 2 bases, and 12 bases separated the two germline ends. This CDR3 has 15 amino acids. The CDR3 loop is CASSVDAVRTYEQYF. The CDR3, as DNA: TGTGCCAGCAGCGTAGACGCGGTTCGCACCTACGAGCAGTACTTC.